The 14 T cell receptor beta chains presented below share a single source sample, sequenced in a study of cytomegalovirus exposure and HLA in healthy donors. The data were produced by immunoSEQ multiplex PCR, yet TCRdb's version contains in-frame clones alone and is incomplete. This sample has some 290,000 clones, with approximately 88% found just once. Input material: PBMCs. The receptor set was obtained from a man younger than 40 in good health and CMV-seronegative.

The chain uses TRBV6-5 and TRBJ2-1, with a tentative D call TRBD2 (5 bases). V dropped 4 bases and J dropped 0 bases, with 13 bases sitting between them. From germline, CDR1 is MNHEY and CDR2 SVGAGI. The CDR3 extends over 16 amino acids. The CDR3 reads CASSSWLASSYNEQFF. CDR3 nucleotide sequence: TGTGCCAGCAGTTCCTGGCTAGCCAGCTCCTACAATGAGCAGTTCTTC.

V is TRBV10-2 and J is TRBJ2-2, with 8 bases fitting TRBD2. V shed 8 bases and J 7 bases; nucleotides not matched to a gene: 3. This CDR3 comprises 12 residues. Germline values: CDR1 WSHSY, CDR2 SAAADI. The CDR3 region is CASRGGNGELFF. CDR3 DNA: TGCGCCAGCCGGGGGGGTAACGGGGAGCTGTTTTTT.

V usage is TRBV4-3 and J usage is TRBJ1-1; D not certain. The CDR3 has 14 amino acids. Looked up from germline, CDR1 is LGHNA and CDR2 is YSLEER. Trimming removed 1 base at V and 1 base at J, with 7 bases between. The DNA for the CDR3 is TGCGCCAGCAGCCAAGGGCCCTCGAACACTGAAGCTTTCTTT. The encoded protein is CASSQGPSNTEAFF.

This sequence joins TRBV19 and TRBJ2-7; TRBD1 aligns across 7 bases. The CDR3 is made up of 16 amino acids. Germline CDR1 and CDR2: LNHDA and SQIVND (reference sequence). After removal of 5 bases from V and 2 bases from J, the junction contained 12 bases not matched to a gene. The chain's CDR3 is CASSPRGTAKPYEQYF. CDR3 DNA sequence: TGTGCCAGTAGTCCGCGAGGGACAGCAAAACCCTACGAGCAGTACTTC.

The chain has TRBV5-1 and TRBJ1-3; TRBD1 aligns across 9 bases. This CDR3 contains 16 residues. J was trimmed by 4 bases and V by 3 bases; bases with no gene match: 8. CDR1 is SGHRS, CDR2 YFSETQ, per germline. CDR3 coding DNA: TGCGCCAGCAGCTACACCGGGACAGGGTTGGGAAACACCATATATTTT. Residues: CASSYTGTGLGNTIYF.

This clone was picked up one time. V is TRBV19 and J is TRBJ1-5; the D is unclear. The CDR3 covers 14 residues. Germline CDR1 LNHDA, CDR2 SQIVND (reference sequence). Trimming stripped 2 bases from V and 4 bases from J, with 9 bases between. The CDR3 region has the DNA TGTGCCAGTAGTATAAACCGGAGGAATCAGCCCCAGCATTTT. It codes for CASSINRRNQPQHF.

The chain uses TRBV28 and TRBJ1-4; a weak D match, TRBD1 (6 bases). The CDR3 runs to 14 residues. V shed 6 bases and J shed 8 bases, with 16 bases lying between them. Per the germline V gene, CDR1 is MDHEN and CDR2 is SYDVKM. The CDR3 loop is CASSPGGAYEKLFF. Here the CDR3 DNA reads TGTGCCAGCAGCCCGGGGGGGGCGTACGAAAAACTGTTTTTT.

The genes are TRBV5-4 and TRBJ1-1, with 8 bases that match TRBD1. CDR1 and CDR2 from the germline V gene are SGHNT and YYREEE (reference sequence). V was pared by 5 bases and J by 1 base, with 4 bases of the junction left unmatched. The CDR3 extends over 14 amino acids. The CDR3 sequence: CASRLTGANTEAFF. DNA for the CDR3: TGTGCCAGCAGGTTGACAGGGGCGAACACTGAAGCTTTCTTT.

The genes are TRBV18 and TRBJ2-3; possible D gene TRBD2, 6 bases. V was cut by 6 bases and J by 4 bases, with 23 bases left in between. From germline, CDR1 is KGHSH and CDR2 LQKENI. The CDR3 contains 17 residues. This chain's CDR3 is CASSAALSGSFSDTQYF. The CDR3 DNA sequence: TGTGCCAGCTCGGCAGCTCTGAGCGGGTCGTTTTCAGATACGCAGTATTTT.

The rearrangement joins TRBV4-1 to TRBJ2-1; TRBD2 matches 13 bases. The V gene end was trimmed by 3 bases and the J gene end by 7 bases; junction bases not matched to a gene: 12. The CDR3 length is 18 residues. Germline V gene lookup returns CDR1 MGHRA and CDR2 YSYEKL. CDR3 nucleotides: TGCGCCAGCAGCCAGATATTCCCGGGGACTAGCGGGGTTAATGAGCAGTTCTTC. This sequence encodes CASSQIFPGTSGVNEQFF.

J is TRBJ2-1 and V is TRBV2; D is possibly TRBD1 (6 bases). The CDR3 is made up of 12 amino acids. Trimming left V 7 bases short and J 3 bases short, with 7 bases between. Germline-derived CDR1 and CDR2 are SNHLY and FYNNEI. CDR3 amino acids: CASNRDYNEQFF. The CDR3 bases are TGTGCCAGCAACAGGGACTACAATGAGCAGTTCTTC.

The chain recombines TRBV6-5 with TRBJ2-1; tentative D call: TRBD2 (6 bases). Trimming shortened V by 6 bases and J by 5 bases, and 11 bases separated the two germline ends. Germline V gene sequence: CDR1 MNHEY, CDR2 SVGAGI. CDR3 length: 13 residues. CDR3 loop: CASRLAVHNEQFF. In nucleotides, the CDR3 is TGTGCCAGCAGACTAGCCGTCCACAATGAGCAGTTCTTC.

The chain employs TRBV11-2 and TRBJ1-5, with a weak D call TRBD1 (5 bases). The CDR3 is 15 amino acids. Germline V lookup: CDR1 SGHAT, CDR2 FQNNGV. V lost 1 base and J 0 bases, leaving 7 bases between the germline ends. This chain's CDR3 is CASSLGQYSNQPQHF. The CDR3 coding sequence is TGTGCCAGCAGCTTAGGACAGTATAGCAATCAGCCCCAGCATTTT.

The chain carries TRBV6-1 and TRBJ2-3; D may be TRBD1 (8 bases). Germline V gene data show CDR1 as MNHNS and CDR2 as SASEGT. With 1 base removed from V and 1 base from J, the gap between germline ends came to 15 bases. This CDR3 is built from 17 residues. The CDR3 DNA reads TGTGCCAGCAGTGAAGGGACAGGGCTAGCGGGCACAGATACGCAGTATTTT. Encoded protein: CASSEGTGLAGTDTQYF.